These T cell receptor beta chains were read from a single sample in a study of T cell repertoires in ileal Crohn's disease. Assay: immunoSEQ multiplex PCR; the TCRdb copy retains only in-frame clones and omits some. In the table there are around 15,000 clones, more than 60% of which are singletons. The sample consisted of ileal tissue. The receptors shown here come from an adult with Crohn's disease. Both conserved end residues are part of each CDR3. D genes are given only for firm matches. Size tells how often a clone was seen (once, few, many) or the class of an expanded clone, and some rows leave it out.

>TRBJ1-5|NA|TRBV6-4|NA
CASSTELNQPQHF
TGTGCCAGCTCAACTGAGCTGAATCAGCCCCAGCATTTT
>TRBJ1-5|NA|TRBV27|NA
CASSLGADNQPQHF
TGTGCCAGCAGTCTCGGGGCGGACAATCAGCCCCAGCATTTT
>TRBJ1-3|NA|TRBV7-2|NA
CASSLAGGKSGNTIYF
TGTGCCAGCAGCTTAGCCGGCGGAAAATCTGGAAACACCATATATTTT
>TRBJ2-1|NA|TRBV5-3|NA
CARSLVGVSYNEQFF
TGTGCCAGAAGCTTGGTCGGGGTCTCCTACAATGAGCAGTTCTTC
>TRBJ1-3|NA|TRBV15|NA
CATTELISGNTIYF
TGTGCCACCACTGAACTAATCTCTGGAAACACCATATATTTT
>TRBJ2-7|NA|TRBV10-3|NA
CAISESRGRVYEQYF
TGTGCCATCAGTGAGTCGAGGGGCAGAGTTTACGAGCAGTACTTC
>TRBJ1-5|few|TRBV7-8|TRBD1
CASSLGASGGQPQHF
TGTGCCAGCAGCTTAGGGGCGTCAGGGGGTCAGCCCCAGCATTTT
>TRBJ1-1|NA|TRBV11-2|NA
CASSNNRATEAFF
TGTGCCAGCAGCAACAACAGGGCTACTGAAGCTTTCTTT
>TRBJ2-5|NA|TRBV11-2|NA
CASSLEGRRNQETQYF
TGTGCCAGCAGCTTAGAGGGACGAAGGAACCAAGAGACCCAGTACTTC
>TRBJ2-1|NA|TRBV5-4|TRBD2
CASSLGAGGYNEQFF
TGTGCCAGCAGCTTAGGGGCGGGGGGCTACAATGAGCAGTTCTTC
>TRBJ1-2|NA|TRBV6-1|TRBD1
CASSPGTGYYGYTF
TGTGCCAGCAGTCCCGGGACAGGGTACTATGGCTACACCTTC
>TRBJ1-4|NA|TRBV5-1|TRBD1
CASSLSGQGTNEKLFF
TGCGCCAGCAGCCTTAGCGGACAGGGGACTAATGAAAAACTGTTTTTT
>TRBJ2-7|NA|TRBV6-1|TRBD2
CASTPRLAGRGEQYF
TGTGCCAGCACGCCGAGACTAGCGGGGAGAGGGGAGCAGTACTTC
>TRBJ1-5|NA|TRBV18|NA
CASSPPSGPQHF
TGTGCCAGCTCACCACCCAGCGGGCCCCAGCATTTT
>TRBJ1-3|few|TRBV30|TRBD1
CAWSDRQGRGNTIYF
TGTGCCTGGAGTGATAGACAGGGCCGGGGAAACACCATATATTTT
>TRBJ1-3|NA|TRBV30|NA
CAWMIRAPLGNTIYF
TGTGCCTGGATGATCAGGGCCCCACTCGGAAACACCATATATTTT
>TRBJ2-6|NA|TRBV5-1|NA
CASKVETGSSGANVLTF
TGCGCCAGCAAGGTCGAGACAGGTAGCTCTGGGGCCAACGTCCTGACTTTC
>TRBJ2-3|few|TRBV9|NA
CASSVDFSESTDTQYF
TGTGCCAGCAGCGTAGATTTTAGCGAGAGCACAGATACGCAGTATTTT
>TRBJ1-1|few|TRBV7-2|NA
CASSLGTTEAFF
TGTGCCAGCAGCTTAGGCACCACTGAAGCTTTCTTT
>TRBJ1-2|NA|TRBV30|NA
CAWSVWYKAGFNYGYTF
TGTGCCTGGAGTGTATGGTACAAGGCGGGATTTAACTATGGCTACACCTTC